Sequencing of this T cell receptor (beta chain) was carried out in a study of shared clonotypes between healthy human individuals. Whole-study findings and limits: Between four donors, naive CD4 clonotypes were shared at a level of about 5%. Naive subsets generally had larger estimated richness than memory subsets.

This clone appeared once. Its antigen is unidentified. Generated by immunoSEQ multiplex PCR, the TCRdb table keeps only in-frame clones and is missing some. The table records around 1.5 million clones, approximately 98% of them present only once. Germline V gene sequence: CDR1 MGHRA, CDR2 YSYEKL. The CDR3 has 14 residues. V lost 3 bases to trimming and J lost 6 bases, with 12 bases between them. The V call is TRBV4-1, the J call TRBJ2-4; perhaps TRBD1 as D (6 bases). This TCR was sampled from a man aged 25 to 45 in good health. Source material: naive CD4+ T cells sorted from blood. Subset of the sample: CD45RA+ positively selected. The CDR3 DNA is TGCGCCAGCAGCCAGACAGGTCTCTTAAACATTCAGTACTTC. This sequence encodes CASSQTGLLNIQYF.